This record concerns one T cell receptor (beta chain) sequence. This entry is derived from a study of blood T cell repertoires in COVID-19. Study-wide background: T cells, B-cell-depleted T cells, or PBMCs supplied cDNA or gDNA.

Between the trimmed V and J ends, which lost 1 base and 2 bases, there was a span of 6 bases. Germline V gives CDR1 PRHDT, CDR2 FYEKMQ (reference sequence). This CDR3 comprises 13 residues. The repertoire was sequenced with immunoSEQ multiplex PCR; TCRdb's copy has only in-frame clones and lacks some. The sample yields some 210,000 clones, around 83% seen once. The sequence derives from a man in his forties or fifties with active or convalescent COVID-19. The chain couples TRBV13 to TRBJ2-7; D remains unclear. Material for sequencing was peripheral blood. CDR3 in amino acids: CASSLEQTYEQYF. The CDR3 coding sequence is TGTGCCAGCAGCTTAGAGCAAACCTACGAGCAGTACTTC.